The 18 T cell receptor beta chains given below trace back to one sample, sequenced in a study of CD8 T cells in Susac syndrome. RNA totalling about 0.5 to 1 ug underwent reverse transcription with random hexamers. TCRdb redid the calling of the immunoSEQ multiplex PCR reads with MiXCR, one entry per CDR3 protein. Found here are some 200,000 distinct CDR3 sequences, 90% to 95% of them singletons; the top ten hold 0.087%. The sample taken for sequencing was CD4+ T cells from PBMCs. The receptor source for this set is a human donor with Susac syndrome.

The V and J genes are TRBV3-1 and TRBJ2-5, with D tentatively TRBD1 (6 bases). CDR1 and CDR2 from the germline V gene are LGHDT and YNNKEL (reference sequence). The CDR3 consists of 16 residues. The V end lost 2 bases, the J end lost 4 bases, and 17 bases lay between the germline ends. The CDR3 DNA follows: TGTGCCAGCAGCCAATCTGGCCAGGGGATCGTAGAGACCCAGTACTTC. It translates to CASSQSGQGIVETQYF.

This clonotype was seen once. The CDR3 nucleotides are TGTGCCAGCAGTTCCCAGTACGAGCAGTACTTC. It encodes CASSSQYEQYF. The rearrangement joins TRBV12-3 or TRBV12-4 to TRBJ2-7, with unresolved D. Trimming shortened V by 4 bases and J by 4 bases, and 5 bases separated the two germline ends. This CDR3 comprises 11 residues.

The chain combines TRBV20-1 with TRBJ1-4, with D maybe TRBD1 (6 bases). Trimming shortened V by 1 base and J by 3 bases, and 6 bases separated the two germline ends. The CDR3 totals 13 residues. Germline V gives CDR1 DFQATT, CDR2 SNEGSKA (reference sequence). DNA for the CDR3: TGCAGTGCTAGAGGGACAGCTAATGAAAAACTGTTTTTT. Protein: CSARGTANEKLFF.

The chain has TRBV20-1 and TRBJ1-1, with D perhaps TRBD1 (6 bases). V was shortened by 3 bases and J by 3 bases, with 11 bases between the two germline ends. CDR3 length: 13 residues. Germline V gives CDR1 DFQATT, CDR2 SNEGSKA (reference sequence). CDR3 loop: CSASRGGDTEAFF. CDR3 coding DNA: TGCAGTGCTAGTCGGGGGGGCGACACTGAAGCTTTCTTT.

The chain uses TRBV5-1 and TRBJ2-1, with 10 positions matching TRBD2. Per germline, CDR1 SGHRS and CDR2 YFSETQ. The CDR3 consists of 15 residues. The junction had 8 bases not matched to a gene; V was cut back by 1 base and J by 10 bases. CDR3 nucleotide sequence: TGCGCCAGCAGCTTGAGCCTAGCGGGAGAAGGGGAGCAGTTCTTC. Protein product: CASSLSLAGEGEQFF.

The CDR3 DNA reads as TGTGCCACCAGCAGAGATGGCACACCACAAGAGACCCAGTACTTC. Amino acid sequence: CATSRDGTPQETQYF. The V call is TRBV15, the J call TRBJ2-5; D uncertain. The CDR3 is 15 amino acids. Germline V gene lookup returns CDR1 LNHNV and CDR2 YYDKDF (reference sequence). Trimming took 0 bases from V and 2 from J, leaving 10 bases between them. The whole variable domain, remainder taken from reference TRBV15 and TRBJ2-5, is DAMVIQNPRYQVTQFGKPVTLSCSQTLNHNVMYWYQQKSSQAPKLLFHYYDKDFNNEADTPDNFQSRRPNTSFCFLDIRSPGLGDTAMYLCATSRDGTPQETQYFGPGTRLLVL.

V usage is TRBV6-5 and J usage is TRBJ1-5; D call uncertain. V was shortened by 6 bases and J by 7 bases, with 10 bases between the two germline ends. CDR1 MNHEY and CDR2 SVGAGI come from the germline V gene. The CDR3 runs 12 residues. CDR3 nucleotides: TGTGCCAGCAGCTCCATGGGCCAGCCCCAGCATTTT. Encoded protein: CASSSMGQPQHF.

Here the CDR3 reads CASRHKGTVSSADTQYF. Written as DNA, the CDR3 is TGTGCCAGCAGGCATAAAGGAACAGTTTCTTCGGCAGATACGCAGTATTTT. The J gene is TRBJ2-3, the V gene TRBV6-1; no definite D call. Germline V gene lookup returns CDR1 MNHNS and CDR2 SASEGT. Trimming removed 6 bases from V and 4 bases from J, with 23 bases in between. The CDR3 sequence is 17 residues long.

The rearrangement links TRBV3-1 to TRBJ2-7; D perhaps matches TRBD2 (7 bases). From germline, CDR1 is LGHDT and CDR2 YNNKEL (reference sequence). Trimming left V 0 bases short and J 3 bases short, with 12 bases between. The CDR3 loop spans 15 amino acids. The chain's CDR3 is CASSQDMGGGYEQYF. CDR3 nucleotides: TGTGCCAGCAGCCAAGATATGGGAGGGGGCTACGAGCAGTACTTC.

This clonotype was seen just once. The chain uses TRBV5-4 and TRBJ2-2, with a possible D match to TRBD2 (7 bases). The CDR3 length is 16 residues. The germline gives CDR1 SGHNT, CDR2 YYREEE (reference sequence). Trimming removed 3 bases at V and 2 bases at J, with 14 bases between. CDR3 nucleotides: TGTGCCAGCAGCTCCACGACGGGGGGCAACACCGGGGAGCTGTTTTTT. Protein product: CASSSTTGGNTGELFF.

The V and J genes are TRBV11-2 and TRBJ1-2, with a tentative D call TRBD1 (6 bases). V was pared by 5 bases and J by 3 bases, with 13 bases between. The length of the CDR3 is 14 residues. Germline CDR1 reads SGHAT; CDR2 reads FQNNGV. The CDR3 DNA sequence: TGTGCCAGCAGCCCCAGGACAGACGACTATGGCTACACCTTC. This gives the protein CASSPRTDDYGYTF.

This clonotype was detected a few times. V and J are TRBV29-1 and TRBJ2-1; 7 bases align to TRBD1. V was pared by 6 bases and J by 5 bases, with 7 bases of the junction left unmatched. Germline lookup yields CDR1 SQVTM and CDR2 ANQGSEA. This CDR3 has 13 residues. Here the CDR3 DNA reads TGCAGCGTGGCCGGGACAGAGAACAATGAGCAGTTCTTC. It encodes CSVAGTENNEQFF.

This chain links TRBV5-6 with TRBJ1-5; 10 bases map to TRBD1. CDR3 size: 15 residues. V lost 5 bases, J lost 2 bases, and 4 bases stayed unmatched. Per germline, CDR1 SGHDT and CDR2 YYEEEE. The CDR3 protein is CASSSGQGGNQPQHF. As DNA, the CDR3 is TGTGCCAGCAGTTCCGGACAGGGGGGCAATCAGCCCCAGCATTTT.

The chain uses TRBV12-3 or TRBV12-4 and TRBJ2-7, with D perhaps given as TRBD1 or TRBD2 (5 bases each). V lost 5 bases to trimming and J lost 3 bases, with 14 bases between them. The CDR3 runs to 14 residues. This CDR3 is CASSPARGRYEQYF. The CDR3 DNA follows: TGTGCCAGCAGTCCAGCGAGGGGTCGCTACGAGCAGTACTTC.

CDR3 in amino acids: CASSEAGTSLNTQYF. DNA of the CDR3: TGTGCCAGCAGTGAAGCAGGGACTAGCTTGAATACGCAGTATTTT. The genes are TRBV6-1 and TRBJ2-3; 9 positions match TRBD2. Trimming took 0 bases from V and 7 from J; bases not matched to a gene: 5. This CDR3 spans 15 amino acids. Germline V gene data show CDR1 as MNHNS and CDR2 as SASEGT.

The V gene is TRBV29-1, the J gene TRBJ1-1; D ambiguous. In germline, CDR1 is SQVTM, CDR2 ANQGSEA. V was pared by 4 bases and J by 1 base, with 7 bases between. This CDR3 is built from 12 residues. CDR3 residues: CSVGLTNTEAFF. The CDR3 DNA follows: TGCAGCGTTGGCCTGACGAACACTGAAGCTTTCTTT.

The chain joins TRBV28 to TRBJ1-4; D unclear. The CDR3 has 11 residues. Trimming cost V 8 bases and J 3 bases, with 4 bases left between them. Germline lookup yields CDR1 MDHEN and CDR2 SYDVKM. CDR3 sequence (DNA): TGTGCCAGCTGGTCTAATGAAAAACTGTTTTTT. It codes for CASWSNEKLFF.

The chain couples TRBV18 to TRBJ1-1; D call uncertain. Trimming took 2 bases from V and 4 from J, leaving 8 bases between them. Looked up from germline, CDR1 is KGHSH and CDR2 is LQKENI. The CDR3 has 13 residues. The CDR3 sequence: CASSPERSTEAFF. The CDR3 coding sequence is TGTGCCAGCTCACCAGAAAGGAGCACTGAAGCTTTCTTT.